Included here is one TCR beta chain sequence, with context. Here immunoSEQ multiplex PCR was the method, and the copy in TCRdb shows in-frame clones only, minus some. The sample carries around 74,000 clones, around 90% recorded once. The data stem from a study of blood T cell repertoires in COVID-19. Germline V lookup: CDR1 MDHEN, CDR2 SYDVKM. CDR3 size: 12 residues. With 4 bases removed from V and 5 bases from J, the gap between germline ends came to 7 bases. The gene calls are TRBV28 and TRBJ2-3; maybe TRBD2 (6 bases). The sample was peripheral blood. The source is a woman aged 80 or over with active or convalescent COVID-19. CDR3 residues: CASSSGGDTQYF. CDR3 in DNA: TGTGCCAGCAGTTCCGGGGGAGATACGCAGTATTTT.